The entry below gives a single T cell receptor (beta chain) sequence along with its context. This sample was taken from a study of blood T cell repertoires in COVID-19. Per the study methods: Researchers report that nucleated cell counts were estimated from reference gene primer amplification. Measured with immunoSEQ multiplex PCR; TCRdb has only the in-frame clones, and not every one. V and J calls and clone size follow that table, whereas D and trimming were derived from the DNA. The top ten clones hold around 3% of a sample with 200,000 to 250,000 clones, around 84% of them seen once. This clonotype was obtained from a man aged 55-75 years with acute or convalescent COVID-19. Sequences were obtained from peripheral blood.

The CDR3 protein is CASSSGTAVYGYTF. CDR3 nucleotides: TGTGCCAGCAGTTCAGGGACAGCGGTCTATGGCTACACCTTC. The chain joins TRBV6-5 to TRBJ1-2; TRBD1 aligns across 7 bases. The germline CDR1 and CDR2 sequences are MNHEY and SVGAGI. The CDR3 runs to 14 residues. Trimming removed 4 bases from V and 4 bases from J; junction bases left unmatched: 6.